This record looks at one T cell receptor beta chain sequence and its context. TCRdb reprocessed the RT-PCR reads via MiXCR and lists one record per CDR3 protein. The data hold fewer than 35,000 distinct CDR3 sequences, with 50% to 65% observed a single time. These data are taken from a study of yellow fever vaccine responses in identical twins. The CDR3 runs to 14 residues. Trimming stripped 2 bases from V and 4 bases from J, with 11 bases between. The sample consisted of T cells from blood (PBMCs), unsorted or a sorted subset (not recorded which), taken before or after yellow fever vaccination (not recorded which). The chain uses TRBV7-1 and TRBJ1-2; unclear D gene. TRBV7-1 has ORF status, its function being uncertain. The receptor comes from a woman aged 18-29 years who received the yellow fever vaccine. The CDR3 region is CASSSTAAVYGYTF. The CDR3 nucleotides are TGTGCCAGCAGCTCAACGGCGGCAGTCTATGGCTACACCTTC.